The 29 T cell receptor beta chains presented below share a single source sample, sequenced in a study of beta chain features in type 1 diabetes. Findings and caveats of the study: The study found moderately but significantly shorter TCRB CDR3s in all four CD4+ subsets of Type 1 diabetes patients.

Sequencing targeted expressed TCRB transcripts, as all isolated RNA had been reverse transcribed. This table comes from immunoSEQ multiplex PCR, and its TCRdb copy is limited to in-frame clones, with some not included. The sample has over 600,000 clones, approximately 13% seen once. Their cognate antigens are unknown. Sequencing was performed on naive CD4+ T cells from blood. Receptors were obtained from a young man with type 1 diabetes.

V is TRBV7-9 and J is TRBJ1-1; the D gene is possibly TRBD1 (5 bases). V lost 6 bases, J lost 0 bases, and 14 bases lay in between. Per germline, CDR1 SEHNR and CDR2 FQNEAQ (reference sequence). This CDR3 contains 15 residues. CDR3 region: CASSSGGSMNTEAFF. Written as DNA, the CDR3 is TGTGCCAGCAGTTCTGGGGGGTCTATGAACACTGAAGCTTTCTTT.

This clone occurred a few times. CDR3: CASSPPPGSEKLFF. For the CDR3, the DNA is TGTGCCAGCTCACCACCGCCAGGGAGTGAAAAACTGTTTTTT. The V call is TRBV18, the J call TRBJ1-4; a weak D match, TRBD1 (5 bases). Deletions cut 0 bases from V and 7 bases from J, with 9 bases between. The CDR3 has 14 residues. The germline V gene has CDR1 KGHSH and CDR2 LQKENI. The full variable domain, with the rest looked up from reference TRBV18 and TRBJ1-4, is NAGVMQNPRHLVRRRGQEARLRCSPMKGHSHVYWYRQLPEEGLKFMVYLQKENIIDESGMPKERFSAEFPKEGPSILRIQQVVRGDSAAYFCASSPPPGSEKLFFGSGTQLSVL.

For the CDR3, the DNA is TGTGCCAGCAGCTTAGTTCAGGGACAGCCCCAGCATTTT. Translated, it gives CASSLVQGQPQHF. This chain uses TRBV7-8 with TRBJ1-5, with TRBD1 as a possible D gene (5 bases). The CDR3 runs 13 residues. Trimming cost V 1 base and J 7 bases, with 8 bases left between them. Germline V gives CDR1 SGHVS, CDR2 FQNEAQ.

This clone occurred a few times. The genes are TRBV27 and TRBJ1-6; D is possibly TRBD1 (6 bases). V was trimmed by 5 bases and J by 7 bases, leaving 12 bases between them. The V gene's germline CDR1 is MNHEY and CDR2 SMNVEV (reference sequence). The CDR3 length is 14 residues. CDR3: CASSRGTRNSPLHF. The CDR3 bases are TGTGCCAGCAGTCGCGGGACACGGAATTCACCCCTCCACTTT.

In DNA form, the CDR3 reads TGTGCCAGCAGTACTGGGACAGTGAACTATGGCTACACCTTC. As protein: CASSTGTVNYGYTF. This sequence joins TRBV6-5 and TRBJ1-2; 7 nucleotides align to TRBD1. V gave up 5 bases and J gave up 2 bases; unmatched junction bases: 5. Germline CDR1 MNHEY, CDR2 SVGAGI. This CDR3 region has 14 residues.

The chain has TRBV4-3 and TRBJ2-2, with D unclear. The CDR3 runs 13 residues. Trimming removed 4 bases from V and 5 bases from J, with 8 bases in between. CDR1 LGHNA and CDR2 YSLEER come from the germline V gene. The CDR3 coding sequence is TGCGCCAGCAGCCGAGTGAATACCGGGGAGCTGTTTTTT. This encodes CASSRVNTGELFF.

The rearrangement uses TRBV18 and TRBJ1-1, with 8 bases identical to TRBD1. The CDR3 has 15 amino acids. J was trimmed by 5 bases and V by 3 bases; bases with no gene match: 8. Germline CDR1 is KGHSH and CDR2 is LQKENI. CDR3 region: CASSPMQGAQTEAFF. The CDR3 DNA is TGTGCCAGCTCACCTATGCAGGGGGCGCAAACTGAAGCTTTCTTT. Variable domain in full (rest from reference TRBV18 and TRBJ1-1): NAGVMQNPRHLVRRRGQEARLRCSPMKGHSHVYWYRQLPEEGLKFMVYLQKENIIDESGMPKERFSAEFPKEGPSILRIQQVVRGDSAAYFCASSPMQGAQTEAFFGQGTRLTVV.

The sample holds a few counts of this clone. The gene calls are TRBV30 and TRBJ2-3, with a possible D match to TRBD1 (5 bases). Germline CDR1 reads GTSNPN; CDR2 reads SVGIG (reference sequence). This CDR3 spans 14 amino acids. V shed 4 bases and J shed 0 bases, with 11 bases lying between them. CDR3 amino acids: CAWMVKGSTDTQYF. CDR3 sequence (DNA): TGTGCCTGGATGGTAAAGGGGAGCACAGATACGCAGTATTTT. Drawing the rest from reference TRBV30 and TRBJ2-3, the complete variable domain is SQTIHQWPATLVQPVGSPLSLECTVEGTSNPNLYWYRQAAGRGLQLLFYSVGIGQISSEVPQNLSASRPQDRQFILSSKKLLLSDSGFYLCAWMVKGSTDTQYFGPGTRLTVL.

This clone appeared a few times. The V call is TRBV7-2, the J call TRBJ1-5, with D maybe TRBD1 (6 bases). V lost 2 bases, J lost 2 bases, and 13 bases lay in between. Germline V gene data show CDR1 as SGHTA and CDR2 as FQGNSA. The CDR3 consists of 16 residues. The CDR3: CASSLQGTVGNQPQHF. CDR3 nucleotide sequence: TGTGCCAGCAGCTTACAGGGGACGGTAGGCAATCAGCCCCAGCATTTT.

The V gene is TRBV4-3, the J gene TRBJ1-1; D unresolved. Germline assignment: CDR1 LGHNA and CDR2 YSLEER. This CDR3 contains 16 residues. Trimming removed 1 base at V and 1 base at J, with 13 bases between. The CDR3 loop is CASSQGGSGGNTEAFF. CDR3 nucleotides: TGCGCCAGCAGCCAAGGGGGATCGGGAGGGAACACTGAAGCTTTCTTT.

This clone was detected only a few times. This chain joins TRBV13 and TRBJ1-5; 7 bases are shared with TRBD1. V shed 0 bases and J 7 bases; nucleotides not matched to a gene: 3. This CDR3 is 14 amino acids long. Germline V gene data show CDR1 as PRHDT and CDR2 as FYEKMQ (reference sequence). In nucleotides, the CDR3 is TGTGCCAGCAGCTTAGGAGGGGGCGACCAGCCCCAGCATTTT. It yields the protein CASSLGGGDQPQHF.

The rearrangement joins TRBV6-6 to TRBJ1-6, with unresolved D. The CDR3 is made up of 14 amino acids. Trimming removed 2 bases from V and 5 bases from J, with 7 bases in between. The germline gives CDR1 MNHNY, CDR2 SVGAGI (reference sequence). CDR3 sequence reads: CASSYADDNSPLHF. The CDR3 DNA is TGTGCCAGCAGTTACGCCGATGATAATTCACCCCTCCACTTT.

Points on this clone: Other nucleotide sequences from this sample produce the same CDR3. The chain is built from TRBV5-4 and TRBJ1-6, with D possibly TRBD1 on 6 matching bases. Germline V lookup: CDR1 SGHNT, CDR2 YYREEE (reference sequence). This CDR3 has 14 amino acids. Deletions cut 1 base from V and 7 bases from J, with 9 bases between. CDR3 sequence (DNA): TGTGCCAGCAGCTTGCAGGGGTACAATTCACCCCTCCACTTT. As protein: CASSLQGYNSPLHF.

The V call is TRBV7-6, the J call TRBJ2-5; tentative D call: TRBD2 (6 bases). The V gene's germline CDR1 is SGHVS and CDR2 FNYEAQ. The V end lost 4 bases, the J end lost 5 bases, and 14 bases lay between the germline ends. The length of the CDR3 is 14 residues. The CDR3 spells CASSWRVMVETQYF. The DNA of the CDR3 is TGTGCCAGCAGCTGGAGGGTCATGGTTGAGACCCAGTACTTC.

V is TRBV10-3 and J is TRBJ2-7, with a tentative D call TRBD2 (5 bases). Germline assignment: CDR1 ENHRY and CDR2 SYGVKD. The V gene lost 3 bases and the J gene lost 2 bases, with 11 bases spanning the gap. CDR3 length equals 14 residues. CDR3 coding DNA: TGTGCCATCAGTGACACGGGATTGACCTACGAGCAGTACTTC. The encoded protein is CAISDTGLTYEQYF.

This clone turned up a few times. The V gene is TRBV7-2, the J gene TRBJ2-1; 10 bases match TRBD2. CDR1 and CDR2 from the germline V gene are SGHTA and FQGNSA. V was clipped by 1 base and J by 6 bases; unmatched bases: 6. This CDR3 comprises 16 residues. CDR3 in amino acids: CASSLGHSGGRNEQFF. The CDR3 region has the DNA TGTGCCAGCAGCTTAGGCCATAGCGGGGGGCGCAATGAGCAGTTCTTC.

This clone appeared a few times. The V gene is TRBV19, the J gene TRBJ1-6; 7 nucleotides line up with TRBD1. V was pared by 2 bases and J by 0 bases, with 10 bases of the junction left unmatched. There are 19 residues in the CDR3. Germline assignment: CDR1 LNHDA and CDR2 SQIVND (reference sequence). This chain's CDR3 is CASSIRKTGRSSYNSPLHF. CDR3 in DNA: TGTGCCAGTAGTATAAGAAAGACAGGGAGGAGCTCCTATAATTCACCCCTCCACTTT.

The genes are TRBV10-3 and TRBJ2-3; D is unclear. The CDR3 is 14 residues long. Between the trimmed V and J ends, which lost 6 bases and 0 bases, there was a span of 10 bases. Germline V gives CDR1 ENHRY, CDR2 SYGVKD. CDR3 loop: CAISETSSTDTQYF. CDR3 DNA sequence: TGTGCCATCAGCGAAACCTCTAGCACAGATACGCAGTATTTT.

This clone was seen once. This chain joins TRBV18 and TRBJ2-3, with 8 nucleotides matching TRBD1. Looked up from germline, CDR1 is KGHSH and CDR2 is LQKENI. The CDR3 contains 15 residues. Losses at the gene ends were 0 bases for V and 5 bases for J; bases not matched to a gene: 4. In nucleotides, the CDR3 is TGTGCCAGCTCACCACCGTCTACAGGGGGAGATACGCAGTATTTT. It encodes CASSPPSTGGDTQYF. The whole variable domain, remainder taken from reference TRBV18 and TRBJ2-3, is NAGVMQNPRHLVRRRGQEARLRCSPMKGHSHVYWYRQLPEEGLKFMVYLQKENIIDESGMPKERFSAEFPKEGPSILRIQQVVRGDSAAYFCASSPPSTGGDTQYFGPGTRLTVL.

In its sample, this clone was seen a few times. The rearrangement links TRBV27 to TRBJ2-7; TRBD1 agrees at 9 bases. The V gene end was trimmed by 4 bases and the J gene end by 5 bases; junction bases not matched to a gene: 9. CDR1 is MNHEY and CDR2 is SMNVEV in the germline V gene (reference sequence). The CDR3 consists of 15 residues. CDR3 in amino acids: CASSYEGQGGHEQYF. The CDR3 region has the DNA TGTGCCAGCAGTTACGAGGGACAGGGTGGACACGAGCAGTACTTC.

This clone appeared a few times. The identical CDR3 is also encoded by other nucleotide sequences in the sample. The chain recombines TRBV7-2 with TRBJ2-7; unclear D gene. Per germline, CDR1 SGHTA and CDR2 FQGNSA. CDR3 length: 11 amino acids. Trimming removed 5 bases from V and 1 base from J, with 3 bases in between. The CDR3 sequence is CASSVSYEQYF. CDR3 in DNA: TGTGCCAGCAGCGTTTCCTACGAGCAGTACTTC.

Points on this clone: The same CDR3 arises from other DNA sequences in this sample as well. The chain joins TRBV6-5 to TRBJ2-3, with a tentative D call TRBD2 (6 bases). CDR1 is MNHEY and CDR2 is SVGAGI in the germline V gene. The CDR3 is made up of 15 amino acids. Trimming took off 0 bases at V and 0 bases at J, with 7 bases between the two ends. The CDR3 DNA follows: TGTGCCAGCAGTTACTCGCGGGGCAGCACAGATACGCAGTATTTT. This sequence encodes CASSYSRGSTDTQYF.

This clone showed up just a few times. The chain recombines TRBV14 with TRBJ2-7; perhaps TRBD2 as D (5 bases). CDR3 length equals 15 residues. CDR1 and CDR2 from the germline V gene are SGHDN and FVKESK. V shed 1 base and J shed 0 bases, with 10 bases lying between them. This CDR3 reads CASSQGLRSSYEQYF. The DNA of the CDR3 is TGTGCCAGCAGCCAAGGACTACGAAGCTCCTACGAGCAGTACTTC.

This clone was observed a handful of times. J is TRBJ2-7 and V is TRBV10-3; D might be TRBD2 (6 bases). The CDR3 runs to 13 residues. From germline, CDR1 is ENHRY and CDR2 SYGVKD. V lost 0 bases to trimming and J lost 6 bases, with 9 bases between them. The CDR3 DNA reads TGTGCCATCAGTGAGTCGAACGGGAGCGAGCAGTACTTC. Protein sequence: CAISESNGSEQYF.

The chain has TRBV7-2 and TRBJ1-5, with D possibly matching TRBD1 (6 bases). CDR1 is SGHTA, CDR2 FQGNSA, per germline. V was trimmed by 4 bases and J by 6 bases, leaving 13 bases between them. The CDR3 covers 14 residues. The CDR3 is CASSSGEGSQPQHF. The CDR3 region has the DNA TGTGCCAGCAGCTCAGGGGAGGGAAGTCAGCCCCAGCATTTT.

The chain is built from TRBV5-1 and TRBJ2-1; 8 nucleotides line up with TRBD2. This CDR3 spans 15 amino acids. Germline V gives CDR1 SGHRS, CDR2 YFSETQ. The V segment lost 2 bases and the J segment 2 bases; nucleotides outside the gene matches: 3. The CDR3, as DNA: TGCGCCAGCAGCTTAAGCGGGAGTACCTACAATGAGCAGTTCTTC. The encoded protein is CASSLSGSTYNEQFF.

The rearrangement joins TRBV7-2 to TRBJ2-5; possible D gene TRBD1, 5 bases. Trimming cost V 4 bases and J 2 bases, with 14 bases left between them. The germline CDR1 and CDR2 sequences are SGHTA and FQGNSA. This CDR3 is 15 amino acids long. CDR3 in amino acids: CASSYQDTTQETQYF. The CDR3 DNA sequence: TGTGCCAGCAGCTACCAGGACACGACACAAGAGACCCAGTACTTC.

This clone was counted between two and nine times. V is TRBV9 and J is TRBJ2-7; 9 bases match TRBD1. This CDR3 contains 15 residues. The ends lost 3 bases at V and 2 bases at J; junction bases unmatched: 6. CDR1 is SGDLS, CDR2 YYNGEE, per germline. CDR3 loop: CASSAGTGLPYEQYF. CDR3 in DNA: TGTGCCAGCAGCGCCGGGACAGGGCTACCCTACGAGCAGTACTTC.

As to this clone: One junction end does not reproduce the germline sequence, and a read error may be involved. This chain links TRBV5-1 with TRBJ1-1; possible D gene TRBD1, 5 bases. This CDR3 comprises 13 residues. CDR1 is SGHRS and CDR2 is YFSETQ in the germline V gene. In DNA form, the CDR3 reads TGCGCCAGCAGCCGGGACGGCCTGGATGGGGGGATCTTT. Translation: CASSRDGLDGGIF.